This TCR beta chain was identified in a study of identical twins. Whole-study findings and limits: With abundant cord blood beta clonotypes, insertions were fewer; memory repertoires showed no such pattern. Without tracking the same donors, conclusions rested on cross-sectional statistical analysis.

The germline V and J ends were trimmed by 6 bases and 5 bases, with 29 bases remaining between them. Germline V gene lookup returns CDR1 MDHEN and CDR2 SYDVKM. This CDR3 region has 18 residues. Unique molecular identifiers were present on the cDNA, and a universal primer site came from template switching. One entry per CDR3 protein results from TCRdb running MiXCR on the 5' RACE reads. This repertoire shows 1,800,000 or so distinct CDR3 sequences, more than 30% found once; its top ten account for 0.27%. Healthy Caucasian donors formed the entire cohort. With respect to this clonotype: Its antigen is unidentified.

J is TRBJ2-7 and V is TRBV28; either TRBD1 or TRBD2 may fit D (5 bases each). The sample comprised cord blood. The clonotype originates from a newborn girl in good health. CDR3 sequence reads: CASSLGPKRLQTPHEQYF. CDR3 nucleotide sequence: TGTGCCAGCAGCTTGGGACCGAAGAGACTACAAACCCCCCACGAGCAGTACTTC.